This entry lists 25 T cell receptor beta chains sequenced from one sample in a study of T cell repertoires in aging, cancer and after chemotherapy. A mixed TRB-A/B primer pool amplified rearranged TRB by multiplex touch-down PCR. MiXCR was run by TCRdb on the multiplex PCR reads, yielding one entry per CDR3 protein. The table records roughly 540 distinct CDR3 sequences, roughly 24% of them present only once. Peripheral blood genomic DNA, not sorted cells or RNA, was the template. The sequenced material came from blood. The receptors originated from a human donor with a blood cancer.

This clonotype is labeled large. The rearrangement links TRBV6-6 to TRBJ2-2, with a weak D call TRBD1 (6 bases). The V end was cut by 8 bases, the J end by 4 bases, with 17 bases between. Germline-derived CDR1 and CDR2 are MNHNY and SVGAGI (reference sequence). The CDR3 sequence is 15 residues long. CDR3 in DNA: TGTGCCAGCTCCCAGGGGCGAGGGGCCACCGGGGAGCTGTTTTTT. Protein sequence: CASSQGRGATGELFF.

The V gene is TRBV6-1, the J gene TRBJ1-1; perhaps TRBD1 as D (5 bases). The CDR3 extends over 14 amino acids. From germline, CDR1 is MNHNS and CDR2 SASEGT. Between the trimmed V and J ends, which lost 2 bases and 1 base, there was a span of 8 bases. The CDR3 loop reads CASSETQANTEAFF. CDR3 nucleotides: TGTGCCAGCAGTGAAACACAGGCGAACACTGAAGCTTTCTTT.

This clonotype is classed as medium-sized. The chain couples TRBV7-2 to TRBJ2-3; 8 positions match TRBD1. The CDR3 runs to 14 residues. The V gene end was trimmed by 0 bases and the J gene end by 6 bases; junction bases not matched to a gene: 2. Germline CDR1 reads SGHTA; CDR2 reads FQGNSA. The CDR3 DNA reads as TGTGCCAGCAGCTTAGCGCGGACAGGGGATACGCAGTATTTT. Protein: CASSLARTGDTQYF. Filled out from reference TRBV7-2 and TRBJ2-3, the complete variable domain reads GAGVSQSPSNKVTEKGKDVELRCDPISGHTALYWYRQSLGQGLEFLIYFQGNSAPDKSGLPSDRFSAERTGGSVSTLTIQRTQQEDSAVYLCASSLARTGDTQYFGPGTRLTVL.

This clonotype is large (0.1 to 1%). The rearrangement uses TRBV29-1 and TRBJ2-5; D is possibly TRBD2 (5 bases). The CDR3 totals 14 residues. V was pared by 6 bases and J by 5 bases, with 19 bases between. Germline V gene data show CDR1 as SQVTM and CDR2 as ANQGSEA. The CDR3 protein is CSVNIEGSRETQYF. DNA for the CDR3: TGCAGCGTGAATATAGAGGGAAGCAGGGAGACCCAGTACTTC.

This clonotype is medium-sized (0.01 to 0.1%) within its sample. The chain combines TRBV6-1 with TRBJ1-6; unclear D gene. Germline V gene lookup returns CDR1 MNHNS and CDR2 SASEGT. V lost 3 bases, J lost 4 bases, and 7 bases lay in between. The CDR3 totals 14 residues. The CDR3 nucleotides are TGTGCCAGCAGTGACGGACGGTATAATTCACCCCTCCACTTT. Translation gives CASSDGRYNSPLHF.

This chain connects TRBV5-1 to TRBJ1-1; D is ambiguous. The CDR3 consists of 16 residues. With 0 bases removed from V and 1 base from J, the gap between germline ends came to 13 bases. The germline gives CDR1 SGHRS, CDR2 YFSETQ. The CDR3 DNA sequence: TGCGCCAGCAGCTTGGCCGGACCGGGCGGGAACACTGAAGCTTTCTTT. Its translation: CASSLAGPGGNTEAFF.

By share of the sample, this clonotype is large. The chain has TRBV11-2 and TRBJ2-3, with TRBD2 matching 10 bases. Trimming removed 2 bases from V and 4 bases from J; junction bases left unmatched: 18. The CDR3 length is 20 residues. Germline CDR1 reads SGHAT; CDR2 reads FQNNGV. In DNA, the CDR3 is TGTGCCAGCAGCTTACGGGGGGCTAGCGGGAGTCTGGCGTCGGCAGATACGCAGTATTTT. Amino acid sequence: CASSLRGASGSLASADTQYF.

The chain links TRBV6-5 to TRBJ2-1; possibly TRBD1 or TRBD2 for D (5 bases each). There are 14 residues in the CDR3. Deletions cut 2 bases from V and 6 bases from J, with 11 bases between. Per the germline V gene, CDR1 is MNHEY and CDR2 is SVGAGI. CDR3 sequence reads: CASSYRDGSNEQFF. CDR3 sequence (DNA): TGTGCCAGCAGTTACCGGGACGGCAGCAATGAGCAGTTCTTC.

This clonotype ranks as medium-sized. The chain combines TRBV19 with TRBJ2-2, with TRBD2 matching 11 bases. The CDR3 loop spans 15 amino acids. The V segment lost 4 bases and the J segment 7 bases; nucleotides outside the gene matches: 5. CDR1 LNHDA and CDR2 SQIVND come from the germline V gene (reference sequence). The CDR3 protein is CASSRTSGYVGELFF. CDR3 nucleotides: TGTGCCAGTAGTAGGACTAGCGGGTACGTCGGGGAGCTGTTTTTT.

This clonotype is labeled medium-sized. The CDR3 reads CASSFGGLGNQPQHF. Here the CDR3 DNA reads TGTGCCAGCAGCTTTGGGGGGCTCGGGAATCAGCCCCAGCATTTT. This chain links TRBV7-9 with TRBJ1-5; D might be TRBD1 (6 bases). V gave up 3 bases and J gave up 4 bases, with 13 bases separating them. Germline values: CDR1 SEHNR, CDR2 FQNEAQ (reference sequence). The CDR3 is 15 residues long.

Within the sample, this clonotype is medium-sized (0.01 to 0.1%). V is TRBV10-3 and J is TRBJ2-5, with D perhaps TRBD1 or TRBD2 (5 bases each). Trimming stripped 10 bases from V and 5 bases from J, with 11 bases between. The germline V gene encodes CDR1 ENHRY and CDR2 SYGVKD. This CDR3 has 11 residues. The CDR3 bases are TGTGCCACGGGGCCTGGGGAGACCCAGTACTTC. Protein sequence: CATGPGETQYF.

The rearrangement links TRBV10-2 to TRBJ2-1; TRBD2 matches 7 bases. The CDR3 loop spans 15 amino acids. The V gene end was trimmed by 2 bases and the J gene end by 9 bases; junction bases not matched to a gene: 10. From germline, CDR1 is WSHSY and CDR2 SAAADI. The CDR3: CASSEGLGGVGEQFF. DNA for the CDR3: TGCGCCAGCAGTGAGGGACTAGGAGGGGTGGGTGAGCAGTTCTTC.

The genes are TRBV5-1 and TRBJ1-1, with 7 bases identical to TRBD1. The CDR3 contains 14 residues. Germline V gene lookup returns CDR1 SGHRS and CDR2 YFSETQ. V shed 1 base and J 4 bases; nucleotides not matched to a gene: 4. CDR3 bases: TGCGCCAGCAGCTTGTCGGCAGGGGGCACTGAAGCTTTCTTT. Protein product: CASSLSAGGTEAFF.

This clonotype is termed large. The rearrangement links TRBV11-1 to TRBJ2-2; 10 bases are shared with TRBD2. The V gene end was trimmed by 2 bases and the J gene end by 6 bases; junction bases not matched to a gene: 6. CDR3 length equals 16 residues. The germline V gene has CDR1 SGHAT and CDR2 FQDESV (reference sequence). CDR3 sequence reads: CASSLLAGVTAGELFF. The CDR3 nucleotides read TGTGCCAGCAGCTTACTAGCGGGAGTCACGGCCGGGGAGCTGTTTTTT.

In its sample, this clonotype is medium-sized (0.01 to 0.1%). This chain joins TRBV19 and TRBJ2-7; 7 bases line up with TRBD2. The CDR3 is made up of 14 amino acids. Losses at the gene ends were 4 bases for V and 1 base for J; bases not matched to a gene: 4. In germline, CDR1 is LNHDA, CDR2 SQIVND (reference sequence). This CDR3 is CASSKTSMSYEQYF. CDR3 sequence (DNA): TGTGCCAGTAGTAAGACTAGCATGTCCTACGAGCAGTACTTC.

As regards this clonotype: A read error is possible here, since a much larger clone lies one base away. CDR3 in DNA: TGTGCCAGCAGCTCCCAAACAGGCTACAATGAGCAGTTCTTC. Translating gives CASSSQTGYNEQFF. The genes are TRBV7-9 and TRBJ2-1; D is possibly TRBD1 (5 bases). Trimming took 4 bases from V and 3 from J, leaving 10 bases between them. The CDR3 runs 14 residues. Germline V gives CDR1 SEHNR, CDR2 FQNEAQ (reference sequence).

By frequency in the sample, this clonotype is medium-sized. V and J are TRBV18 and TRBJ2-5, with D possibly being TRBD1 or TRBD2 (6 bases each). The CDR3 loop spans 13 amino acids. The germline CDR1 and CDR2 sequences are KGHSH and LQKENI. With 6 bases removed from V and 5 bases from J, the gap between germline ends came to 13 bases. The CDR3 region is CASSGGRLETQYF. CDR3 nucleotides: TGTGCCAGCTCTGGGGGGCGCTTGGAGACCCAGTACTTC.

The chain uses TRBV19 and TRBJ1-5; no clear D gene. There are 12 residues in the CDR3. Per germline, CDR1 LNHDA and CDR2 SQIVND (reference sequence). The V end was cut by 2 bases, the J end by 4 bases, with 3 bases between. The CDR3 coding sequence is TGTGCCAGTAGTATAAGTAATCAGCCCCAGCATTTT. Residues: CASSISNQPQHF.

By share of the sample, this clonotype is medium-sized. The chain links TRBV20-1 to TRBJ2-2; tentatively, D is TRBD1 (6 bases). Germline assignment: CDR1 DFQATT and CDR2 SNEGSKA (reference sequence). The CDR3 has 13 residues. Deletions cut 5 bases from V and 5 bases from J, with 12 bases between. The CDR3, as DNA: TGCAGTGCTTGGGCCGGGACAACCGGGGAGCTGTTTTTT. This gives the protein CSAWAGTTGELFF.

Regarding this clonotype: A much bigger clone sits one base away, suggesting this may be a read error. As the CDR3 is not closed by the conserved phenylalanine or tryptophan, this likely results from a read error. V and J are TRBV7-9 and TRBJ2-4; no clear D. This CDR3 is built from 14 residues. From germline, CDR1 is SEHNR and CDR2 FQNEAQ (reference sequence). V gave up 1 base and J gave up 0 bases, with 4 bases separating them. The CDR3, as DNA: TGTGCCAGCAGCTTAGTTTCAGCCAAAAACATTCAGTACTTA. Protein sequence: CASSLVSAKNIQYL.

This clonotype was counted between two and nine times. The genes are TRBV12-3 or TRBV12-4 and TRBJ2-7; 8 positions agree with TRBD1. The CDR3 totals 14 residues. In DNA form, the CDR3 reads TGCGCCAGCAGTAACGACAGGGGAGTCTACGAGCAGTACGTC. Its protein product is CASSNDRGVYEQYV.

This clonotype is large in the sample. The genes are TRBV19 and TRBJ2-3; 9 bases are a match to TRBD1. Germline loops: CDR1 LNHDA, CDR2 SQIVND (reference sequence). The CDR3 covers 15 residues. The trim removed 1 base at V and 5 bases at J, leaving 4 bases unmatched. The CDR3 DNA sequence: TGTGCCAGTAGTATAGCGGGGACAGGGATAGATACGCAGTATTTT. Translating gives CASSIAGTGIDTQYF. The full variable domain, its missing parts supplied by reference TRBV19 and TRBJ2-3, is DGGITQSPKYLFRKEGQNVTLSCEQNLNHDAMYWYRQDPGQGLRLIYYSQIVNDFQKGDIAEGYSVSREKKESFPLTVTSAQKNPTAFYLCASSIAGTGIDTQYFGPGTRLTVL.

By its share, this clonotype is large (0.1 to 1%). The rearrangement joins TRBV27 to TRBJ2-3, with 10 bases fitting TRBD2. The CDR3 is made up of 15 amino acids. Losses at the gene ends were 4 bases for V and 2 bases for J; bases not matched to a gene: 3. The V gene's germline CDR1 is MNHEY and CDR2 SMNVEV (reference sequence). The CDR3 DNA sequence: TGTGCCAGCAGTTCTAGCGGGAGTCCCACAGATACGCAGTATTTT. Translating gives CASSSSGSPTDTQYF.

The chain uses TRBV19 and TRBJ2-7, with 9 nucleotides matching TRBD2. Germline-derived CDR1 and CDR2 are LNHDA and SQIVND (reference sequence). The CDR3 spans 14 residues. Trimming removed 2 bases from V and 2 bases from J; junction bases left unmatched: 1. Here the CDR3 reads CASSISSGAYEQYF. DNA of the CDR3: TGTGCCAGTAGTATATCTAGCGGGGCCTACGAGCAGTACTTC. Full variable domain (outside the CDR3, taken from reference TRBV19 and TRBJ2-7): DGGITQSPKYLFRKEGQNVTLSCEQNLNHDAMYWYRQDPGQGLRLIYYSQIVNDFQKGDIAEGYSVSREKKESFPLTVTSAQKNPTAFYLCASSISSGAYEQYFGPGTRLTVT.

Remarks on this clonotype: This may be a read error, as it is one base from a much larger clone. The CDR3 sequence is CARSSRGRLGNQPQHF. CDR3 DNA sequence: TGTGCCAGAAGTTCGAGGGGGCGTTTGGGGAATCAGCCCCAGCATTTT. The chain combines TRBV27 with TRBJ1-5, with 7 nucleotides matching TRBD1. The V gene's germline CDR1 is MNHEY and CDR2 SMNVEV (reference sequence). The CDR3 sequence is 16 residues long.